This T cell receptor beta chain comes out of a study of blood T cell repertoires in COVID-19. Overall study: Acute and convalescent COVID-19 samples came from the United States, Italy and Spain. T cells, B-cell-depleted T cells, or PBMCs supplied cDNA or gDNA.

The V gene end was trimmed by 5 bases and the J gene end by 4 bases; junction bases not matched to a gene: 4. The CDR3 sequence is 13 residues long. Germline CDR1 is LGHNA and CDR2 is YSLEER. As originally analysed: Amplification of reference gene primers was used by the study to estimate nucleated cell counts. Data came from immunoSEQ multiplex PCR; TCRdb stores just in-frame clones and leaves some out. V and J calls and clone size follow that table, whereas D and trimming were derived from the DNA. The repertoire includes some 400,000 clones, approximately 87% of them detected once, and approximately 1.3% sits in the top ten. What the recovered Cohort 3 donors had was two negative PCRs, clearance, or symptom resolution.

This sequence originates from a man under 40 who had recovered from COVID-19. V is TRBV4-3 and J is TRBJ1-1; the match to TRBD1 covers 7 bases. The sequencing input was PBMCs or T cells enriched from blood (not recorded which). The CDR3 region has the DNA TGCGCCAGCAGCGAGGGGGCGGGCACTGAAGCTTTCTTT. Protein sequence: CASSEGAGTEAFF.